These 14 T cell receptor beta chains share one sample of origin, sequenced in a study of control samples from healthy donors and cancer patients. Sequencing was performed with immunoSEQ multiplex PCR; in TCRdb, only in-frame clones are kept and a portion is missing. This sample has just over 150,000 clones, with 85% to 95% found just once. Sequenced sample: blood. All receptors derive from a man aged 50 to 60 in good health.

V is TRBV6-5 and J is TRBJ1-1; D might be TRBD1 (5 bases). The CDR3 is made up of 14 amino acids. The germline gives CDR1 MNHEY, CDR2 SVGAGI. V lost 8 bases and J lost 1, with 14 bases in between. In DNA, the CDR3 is TGTGCCAGCTGTAACTGGGGCGGGAACACTGAAGCTTTCTTT. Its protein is CASCNWGGNTEAFF.

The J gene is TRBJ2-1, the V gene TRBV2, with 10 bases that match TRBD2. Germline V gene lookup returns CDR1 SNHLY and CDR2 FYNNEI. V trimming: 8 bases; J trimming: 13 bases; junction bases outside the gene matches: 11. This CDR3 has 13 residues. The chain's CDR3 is CASRSASGSKQFF. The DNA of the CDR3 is TGTGCCAGCCGGTCGGCTAGCGGGAGTAAACAGTTCTTC.

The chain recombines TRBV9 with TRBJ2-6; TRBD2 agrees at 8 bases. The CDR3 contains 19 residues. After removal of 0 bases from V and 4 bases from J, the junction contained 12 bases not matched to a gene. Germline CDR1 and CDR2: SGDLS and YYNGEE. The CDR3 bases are TGTGCCAGCAGCGTAGGAAAAGCGGGAGTCTCGAGGGGGGCCAACGTCCTGACTTTC. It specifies CASSVGKAGVSRGANVLTF. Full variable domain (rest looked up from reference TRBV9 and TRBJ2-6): DSGVTQTPKHLITATGQRVTLRCSPRSGDLSVYWYQQSLDQGLQFLIQYYNGEERAKGNILERFSAQQFPDLHSELNLSSLELGDSALYFCASSVGKAGVSRGANVLTFGAGSRLTVL.

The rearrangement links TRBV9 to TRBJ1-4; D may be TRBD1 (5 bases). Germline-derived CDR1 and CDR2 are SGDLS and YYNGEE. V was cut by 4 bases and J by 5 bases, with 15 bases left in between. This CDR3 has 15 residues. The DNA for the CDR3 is TGTGCCAGCAGCCCAGGGTCCCTCGCCAATGAAAAACTGTTTTTT. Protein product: CASSPGSLANEKLFF.

CDR3 sequence reads: CAISDPIAPDTQYF. Written as DNA, the CDR3 is TGTGCCATCAGTGACCCCATAGCCCCAGATACGCAGTATTTT. This rearrangement joins TRBV10-3 to TRBJ2-3; no firm D call. The CDR3 is 14 residues long. Trimming removed 3 bases at V and 4 bases at J, with 11 bases between. CDR1 ENHRY and CDR2 SYGVKD come from the germline V gene.

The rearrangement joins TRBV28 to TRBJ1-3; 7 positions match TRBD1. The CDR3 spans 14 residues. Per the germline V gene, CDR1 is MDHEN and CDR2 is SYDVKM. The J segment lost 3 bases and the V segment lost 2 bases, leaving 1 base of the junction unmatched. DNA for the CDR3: TGTGCCAGCAGTTTAGACAGGGTTGGAAACACCATATATTTT. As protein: CASSLDRVGNTIYF.

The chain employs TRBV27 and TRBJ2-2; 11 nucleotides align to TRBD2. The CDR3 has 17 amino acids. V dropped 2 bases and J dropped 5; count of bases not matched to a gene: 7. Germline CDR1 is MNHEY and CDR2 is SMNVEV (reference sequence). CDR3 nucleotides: TGTGCCAGCAGTTTACGTCCTCTAGCGGGAGGAACCGGGGAGCTGTTTTTT. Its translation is CASSLRPLAGGTGELFF.

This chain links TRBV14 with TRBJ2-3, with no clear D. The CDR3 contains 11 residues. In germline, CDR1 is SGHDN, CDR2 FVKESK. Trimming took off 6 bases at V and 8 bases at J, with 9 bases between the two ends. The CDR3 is CASSSAGTQYF. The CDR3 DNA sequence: TGTGCCAGCAGTTCAGCTGGTACGCAGTATTTT.

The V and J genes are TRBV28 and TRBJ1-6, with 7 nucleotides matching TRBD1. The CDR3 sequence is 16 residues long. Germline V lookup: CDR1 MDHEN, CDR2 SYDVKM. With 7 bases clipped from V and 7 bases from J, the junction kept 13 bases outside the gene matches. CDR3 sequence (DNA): TGTGCCAGCACTCCCGGGGAGGGGACAGCCAATTCACCCCTCCACTTT. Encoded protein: CASTPGEGTANSPLHF.

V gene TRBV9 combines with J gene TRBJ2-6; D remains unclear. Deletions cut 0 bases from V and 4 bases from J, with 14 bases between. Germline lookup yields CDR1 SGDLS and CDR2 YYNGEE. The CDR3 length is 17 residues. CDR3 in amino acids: CASSVGSGLGGANVLTF. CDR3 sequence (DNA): TGTGCCAGCAGCGTAGGGTCAGGCCTGGGGGGGGCCAACGTCCTGACTTTC.

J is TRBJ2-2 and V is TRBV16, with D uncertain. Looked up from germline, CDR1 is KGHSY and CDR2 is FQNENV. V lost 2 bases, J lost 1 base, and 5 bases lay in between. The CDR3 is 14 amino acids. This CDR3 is CASSQNRNTGELFF. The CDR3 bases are TGTGCCAGCAGCCAAAATCGGAACACCGGGGAGCTGTTTTTT.

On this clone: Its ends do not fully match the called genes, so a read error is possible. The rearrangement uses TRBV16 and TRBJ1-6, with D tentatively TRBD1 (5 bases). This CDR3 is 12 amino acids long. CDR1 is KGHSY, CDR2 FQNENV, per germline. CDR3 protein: CASSHHRDSVVF. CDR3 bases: TGTGCCAGCAGCCACCACCGGGACTCCGTCGTCTTT.

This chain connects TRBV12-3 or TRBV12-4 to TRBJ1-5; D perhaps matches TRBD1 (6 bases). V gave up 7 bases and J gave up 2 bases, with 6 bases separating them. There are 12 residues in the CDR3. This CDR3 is CASNRGNQPQHF. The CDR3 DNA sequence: TGTGCCAGCAACAGGGGCAATCAGCCCCAGCATTTT.

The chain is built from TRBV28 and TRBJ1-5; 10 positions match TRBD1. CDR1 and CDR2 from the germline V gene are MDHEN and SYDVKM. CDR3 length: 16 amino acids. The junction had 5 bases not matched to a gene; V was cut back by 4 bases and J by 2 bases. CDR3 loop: CASSSSGTGGNQPQHF. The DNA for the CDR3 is TGTGCCAGCAGTTCATCCGGGACAGGGGGCAATCAGCCCCAGCATTTT.